This TCR beta chain was sequenced in a study of cytomegalovirus exposure and HLA in healthy donors. Whole-study findings and limits: With further analysis later on, most CMV-associated TCR beta chains appeared HLA-restricted. Earlier analysis yielded a pattern in which most TCR beta V segments were productive about 90% or about 30% of the time.

In the PCR, 60 Vbeta and 13 Jbeta primers were used. Clones were sequenced by immunoSEQ multiplex PCR, and TCRdb holds only the in-frame ones, with some missing. The sample contains about 120,000 clones, more than 60% of which appear only once. In this sample, this clone turned up a few times. Antigen: not known. This CDR3 contains 17 residues. The V gene end was trimmed by 3 bases and the J gene end by 5 bases; junction bases not matched to a gene: 12. Germline-derived CDR1 and CDR2 are SGHTA and FQGNSA. This sequence was found in a woman aged 45-60 years in good health and CMV-seropositive. Sequenced sample: PBMCs. This rearrangement joins TRBV7-2 to TRBJ2-3; 9 bases are a match to TRBD2. CDR3 bases: TGTGCCAGCAGCTTTATGTACGCGGGGGGGCTGGAAGATACGCAGTATTTT. Protein product: CASSFMYAGGLEDTQYF.